This T cell receptor beta chain was sequenced for a study of radiotherapy plus CTLA-4 blockade in lung cancer. As for the study in general: The study recorded objective responses in around 18% of patients and disease control in 31%.

The CDR3 totals 12 residues. V was shortened by 5 bases and J by 3 bases, with 8 bases between the two germline ends. Germline CDR1 is SGHTA and CDR2 is FQGNSA. Here immunoSEQ multiplex PCR was the method, and the copy in TCRdb shows in-frame clones only, minus some. Of around 80,000 clones listed, 78% are singletons. The chain joins TRBV7-2 to TRBJ2-7; D is ambiguous. This clonotype originated in a human donor with non-small cell lung cancer whose response to radiotherapy plus ipilimumab could not be evaluated. Some clones in this sample may be carry-over from other donors' samples. This specimen was peripheral blood, taken from a patient treated with radiotherapy plus ipilimumab. This CDR3 is CASSPPLYEQYF. In DNA, the CDR3 is TGTGCCAGCAGCCCTCCTCTCTACGAGCAGTACTTC.